The 30 T cell receptor beta chains below all came from one sample that was sequenced in a study of shared clonotypes between healthy human individuals. TCRdb's table, derived via immunoSEQ multiplex PCR, lists solely in-frame clones and lacks some. The profile covers roughly 1,100,000 clones, with about three quarters appearing a single time and about 1.5% taken by the ten largest. Material for sequencing was memory CD4+ T cells sorted from blood. Subset meaning: CD45RA-negative fraction. The receptors were gathered from a man aged 18 to 30 in good health.

The chain links TRBV10-2 to TRBJ2-1; weak D call: TRBD2 (6 bases). CDR3 size: 13 residues. V was clipped by 2 bases and J by 10 bases, with 12 bases between them. The germline V gene encodes CDR1 WSHSY and CDR2 SAAADI. The CDR3 spells CASSEGEVGEQFF. Written as DNA, the CDR3 is TGCGCCAGCAGTGAGGGGGAGGTGGGGGAGCAGTTCTTC.

The CDR3, as DNA: TGCGCCAGCAGTTCGGACAACTCCTACGAGCAGTACTTC. Its protein is CASSSDNSYEQYF. This chain joins TRBV5-1 and TRBJ2-7; TRBD1 is a possible D gene (5 bases). The CDR3 covers 13 residues. V lost 5 bases and J 0 bases, leaving 9 bases between the germline ends. Per germline, CDR1 SGHRS and CDR2 YFSETQ.

This clone turned up a few times. The chain has TRBV5-1 and TRBJ1-1; D is undetermined. This CDR3 has 14 amino acids. Trimming pared 2 bases from V and 6 bases from J, leaving 14 bases between. The germline V gene encodes CDR1 SGHRS and CDR2 YFSETQ. The CDR3 sequence: CASSFSTGVSEAFF. As DNA, the CDR3 is TGCGCCAGCAGCTTCTCAACGGGAGTGTCTGAAGCTTTCTTT.

This clone was picked up a small number of times. The sample contains more than one DNA sequence encoding this CDR3. The J gene is TRBJ2-2, the V gene TRBV7-2; D gene ambiguous. CDR1 and CDR2 (germline): SGHTA, FQGNSA. Between the trimmed V and J ends, which lost 5 bases and 2 bases, there was a span of 6 bases. The CDR3 covers 13 residues. CDR3 loop: CASSPANTGELFF. The DNA of the CDR3 is TGTGCCAGCAGCCCCGCTAACACCGGGGAGCTGTTTTTT.

The chain has TRBV19 and TRBJ2-3, with 8 bases that match TRBD1. This CDR3 is 16 amino acids long. J lost 1 base, V lost 7 bases, and 10 bases had no gene match. In germline, CDR1 is LNHDA, CDR2 SQIVND (reference sequence). CDR3 protein: CASTQSGQAGTDTQYF. In nucleotides, the CDR3 is TGTGCCAGTACCCAATCGGGACAGGCGGGCACAGATACGCAGTATTTT.

Of note for this clone: A read error may explain this, as a much larger clone is one base away. The V and J genes are TRBV7-4 and TRBJ1-5; D call uncertain. V lost 1 base, J lost 6 bases, and 7 bases lay in between. The CDR3 loop spans 13 amino acids. Per the germline V gene, CDR1 is SGHVT and CDR2 is SQSDAQ. This chain's CDR3 is CASSLDEGQPQHF. The DNA for the CDR3 is TGTGCCAGCAGCTTAGATGAGGGTCAGCCCCAGCATTTT.

The CDR3, as DNA: TGTGCCAGCAGCTCGAAAACAGGGATAGGAGAGACCCAGTACTTC. As protein: CASSSKTGIGETQYF. The chain is built from TRBV7-2 and TRBJ2-5; tentatively, D is TRBD1 (6 bases). Germline V gives CDR1 SGHTA, CDR2 FQGNSA. The CDR3 is made up of 15 amino acids. Trimming stripped 4 bases from V and 4 bases from J, with 16 bases between. The full variable domain, with the rest looked up from reference TRBV7-2 and TRBJ2-5, is GAGVSQSPSNKVTEKGKDVELRCDPISGHTALYWYRQSLGQGLEFLIYFQGNSAPDKSGLPSDRFSAERTGGSVSTLTIQRTQQEDSAVYLCASSSKTGIGETQYFGPGTRLLVL.

The chain joins TRBV30 to TRBJ1-2; D not resolved. The germline V gene has CDR1 GTSNPN and CDR2 SVGIG (reference sequence). Trimming took 0 bases from V and 4 from J, leaving 12 bases between them. The CDR3 runs to 14 residues. As DNA, the CDR3 is TGTGCCTGGAGTGTAAGGGCCACCCTCTATGGCTACACCTTC. Translation: CAWSVRATLYGYTF.

On this clone: At one boundary the junction diverges from the germline segment, which might be a read error. The J gene is TRBJ2-2, the V gene TRBV7-7; perhaps D is TRBD1 or TRBD2 (5 bases each). Germline V gene lookup returns CDR1 SSHAT and CDR2 FNYEAQ (reference sequence). The CDR3 spans 13 residues. The CDR3 bases are TGTGCTAGCAGCTTGGACCAGGGACGGGAGCTGTTTTTT. Protein sequence: CASSLDQGRELFF.

The chain employs TRBV2 and TRBJ1-1; D is undetermined. V was trimmed by 10 bases and J by 4 bases, leaving 19 bases between them. Germline CDR1 reads SNHLY; CDR2 reads FYNNEI. The CDR3 extends over 14 amino acids. The CDR3 loop is CAITTFRIGTEAFF. The CDR3 nucleotides read TGTGCCATAACCACCTTCCGTATTGGCACTGAAGCTTTCTTT. The complete variable domain, with remaining parts taken from reference TRBV2 and TRBJ1-1, reads EPEVTQTPSHQVTQMGQEVILRCVPISNHLYFYWYRQILGQKVEFLVSFYNNEISEKSEIFDDQFSVERPDGSNFTLKIRSTKLEDSAMYFCAITTFRIGTEAFFGQGTRLTVV.

The CDR3, as DNA: TGTGCCAGCAGCCCTGGGACTAGCGGGCCTCGGGAGCAGTTCTTC. The encoded protein is CASSPGTSGPREQFF. The chain is built from TRBV27 and TRBJ2-1; 12 nucleotides line up with TRBD2. V trimming: 6 bases; J trimming: 10 bases; junction bases outside the gene matches: 10. This CDR3 comprises 15 residues. Germline CDR1 reads MNHEY; CDR2 reads SMNVEV (reference sequence).

The rearrangement uses TRBV27 and TRBJ1-1; 8 bases map to TRBD1. Germline V gene data show CDR1 as MNHEY and CDR2 as SMNVEV (reference sequence). J was trimmed by 0 bases and V by 5 bases; bases with no gene match: 8. The CDR3 length is 16 residues. CDR3 sequence reads: CASSPGDRILNTEAFF. The CDR3 DNA is TGTGCCAGCAGTCCCGGGGACAGGATCTTGAACACTGAAGCTTTCTTT.

The J gene is TRBJ2-5, the V gene TRBV5-4; D unclear. The CDR3 extends over 13 amino acids. Trimming removed 4 bases at V and 0 bases at J, with 7 bases between. Germline CDR1 reads SGHNT; CDR2 reads YYREEE (reference sequence). The CDR3 region has the DNA TGTGCCAGCAGCCTGACCAACCAAGAGACCCAGTACTTC. Protein sequence: CASSLTNQETQYF.

The chain employs TRBV29-1 and TRBJ2-3; the D gene is possibly TRBD2 (6 bases). V was clipped by 4 bases and J by 1 base, with 9 bases between them. Germline-derived CDR1 and CDR2 are SQVTM and ANQGSEA. The CDR3 covers 13 residues. In DNA form, the CDR3 reads TGCAGCGTTGTGGGAGGTGGCACAGATACGCAGTATTTT. Translated, it gives CSVVGGGTDTQYF.

The chain employs TRBV14 and TRBJ2-5; D is perhaps TRBD2 (7 bases). The germline V gene has CDR1 SGHDN and CDR2 FVKESK. CDR3 length: 14 residues. V was pared by 4 bases and J by 5 bases, with 14 bases between. Here the CDR3 reads CASSLLGGAETQYF. CDR3 coding DNA: TGTGCCAGCAGCCTCCTTGGGGGGGCCGAGACCCAGTACTTC.

The rearrangement links TRBV7-9 to TRBJ2-7; 13 bases match TRBD2. Per the germline V gene, CDR1 is SEHNR and CDR2 is FQNEAQ (reference sequence). The V segment lost 4 bases and the J segment 2 bases; nucleotides outside the gene matches: 5. The CDR3 totals 16 residues. The DNA for the CDR3 is TGTGCCAGCAGCTCCTGGACTAGCGGGAGAACCTACGAGCAGTACTTC. It is translated as CASSSWTSGRTYEQYF.

The V and J genes are TRBV18 and TRBJ2-1; the D gene is possibly TRBD1 (6 bases). This CDR3 contains 16 residues. V was cut by 1 base and J by 8 bases, with 18 bases left in between. The V gene's germline CDR1 is KGHSH and CDR2 LQKENI. The CDR3 loop reads CASSPRFGTRGDEQFF. As DNA, the CDR3 is TGTGCCAGCTCACCACGTTTTGGGACAAGGGGTGATGAGCAGTTCTTC.

The chain recombines TRBV11-2 with TRBJ2-5; D unresolved. The CDR3 is 14 amino acids. Looked up from germline, CDR1 is SGHAT and CDR2 is FQNNGV. With 3 bases removed from V and 7 bases from J, the gap between germline ends came to 15 bases. The CDR3 DNA sequence: TGTGCCAGCAGCTTGGGCCCCGTGGTAGGGACCCAGTACTTC. This sequence encodes CASSLGPVVGTQYF.

V gene TRBV5-1 combines with J gene TRBJ2-1, with 9 bases matching TRBD1. Germline V gene sequence: CDR1 SGHRS, CDR2 YFSETQ. V lost 5 bases and J lost 6; bases outside the gene matches: 9. The CDR3 has 15 residues. CDR3 sequence: CASSFTGGSLNEQFF. The CDR3 DNA reads as TGCGCCAGCAGTTTCACAGGGGGCTCGCTCAATGAGCAGTTCTTC. Together with reference TRBV5-1 and TRBJ2-1, the CDR3 gives the full variable domain: KAGVTQTPRYLIKTRGQQVTLSCSPISGHRSVSWYQQTPGQGLQFLFEYFSETQRNKGNFPGRFSGRQFSNSRSEMNVSTLELGDSALYLCASSFTGGSLNEQFFGPGTRLTVL.

The chain employs TRBV6-1 and TRBJ1-2, with 8 bases lining up with TRBD1. This CDR3 has 15 residues. From germline, CDR1 is MNHNS and CDR2 SASEGT. Trimming at V came to 5 bases and at J to 0 bases, leaving 5 bases not matched to a gene. This CDR3 reads CASSSPDRANYGYTF. The CDR3 DNA reads TGTGCCAGCAGTTCTCCGGACAGGGCTAACTATGGCTACACCTTC.

The CDR3 protein is CASSEMTARGYTF. The CDR3 region has the DNA TGTGCCAGCAGTGAAATGACAGCGCGGGGCTACACCTTC. The chain is built from TRBV25-1 and TRBJ1-2, with a possible D match to TRBD1 (5 bases). V lost 2 bases to trimming and J lost 8 bases, with 12 bases between them. Germline CDR1 reads MGHDK; CDR2 reads SYGVNS. CDR3 length: 13 residues.

The V gene is TRBV21-1, the J gene TRBJ2-3. TRBV21-1 is a known pseudogene. This CDR3 spans 10 amino acids. This chain's CDR3 is CASPQDTQYF. The CDR3 bases are TGTGCCAGCCCGCAAGATACGCAGTATTTT.

The chain couples TRBV19 to TRBJ2-7; TRBD2 matches 7 bases. The CDR3 loop spans 15 amino acids. Germline trimming cut 3 bases from V and 3 bases from J; bases unmatched to any gene: 8. CDR1 and CDR2 from the germline V gene are LNHDA and SQIVND (reference sequence). Here the CDR3 reads CASSISGGASYEQYF. Written as DNA, the CDR3 is TGTGCCAGTAGTATTTCGGGAGGAGCCAGCTACGAGCAGTACTTC.

This clone occurred a few times. The chain joins TRBV11-3 to TRBJ2-2; 10 nucleotides match TRBD1. CDR3 size: 15 residues. Germline CDR1 and CDR2: SGHNT and YENEEA. With V trimmed by 4 bases and J by 3 bases, 2 bases remained unmatched. The CDR3 is CASSWTGGDTGELFF. Here the CDR3 DNA reads TGTGCCAGCAGCTGGACAGGGGGAGACACCGGGGAGCTGTTTTTT.

On this clone: Other DNA sequences in this sample translate to the same CDR3. The genes are TRBV30 and TRBJ1-5, with 7 bases lining up with TRBD1. V was clipped by 1 base and J by 6 bases; unmatched bases: 0. Germline-derived CDR1 and CDR2 are GTSNPN and SVGIG (reference sequence). The CDR3 sequence is 12 residues long. CDR3 in amino acids: CAWSEGAQPQHF. In nucleotides, the CDR3 is TGTGCCTGGAGTGAGGGGGCTCAGCCCCAGCATTTT.

The chain uses TRBV7-2 and TRBJ2-5; 11 bases map to TRBD2. With V trimmed by 1 base and J by 4 bases, 5 bases remained unmatched. The CDR3 has 16 residues. Germline CDR1 SGHTA, CDR2 FQGNSA. CDR3 nucleotides: TGTGCCAGCAGCTTAGGATTAGCGGGAGGGGGAGAGACCCAGTACTTC. Translated, it gives CASSLGLAGGGETQYF.

About this clone itself: One end of the junction fails to match germline, which may point to a read error. This specimen includes other DNA sequences encoding the same CDR3. The CDR3 DNA follows: TGCGCCAGCAGTTTGGTGACAGATACGCAGTATTTT. This gives the protein CASSLVTDTQYF. This rearrangement joins TRBV5-1 to TRBJ2-3; D call uncertain. Germline V lookup: CDR1 SGHRS, CDR2 YFSETQ. The CDR3 is 12 residues long. Filled out from reference TRBV5-1 and TRBJ2-3, the complete variable domain reads KAGVTQTPRYLIKTRGQQVTLSCSPISGHRSVSWYQQTPGQGLQFLFEYFSETQRNKGNFPGRFSGRQFSNSRSEMNVSTLELGDSALYLCASSLVTDTQYFGPGTRLTVL.

The chain couples TRBV18 to TRBJ2-1; perhaps D is TRBD1 or TRBD2 (6 bases each). V was trimmed by 6 bases and J by 15 bases, leaving 21 bases between them. The CDR3 totals 13 residues. Germline CDR1 reads KGHSH; CDR2 reads LQKENI. CDR3 bases: TGTGCCAGCTCCCGACCTCCGGGGGCCATTCCGTTCTTC. Translating gives CASSRPPGAIPFF.

The chain uses TRBV6-1 and TRBJ1-6; D unclear. Per the germline V gene, CDR1 is MNHNS and CDR2 is SASEGT. The CDR3 loop spans 14 amino acids. V was shortened by 2 bases and J by 4 bases, with 6 bases between the two germline ends. Here the CDR3 reads CASSEKGYNSPLHF. Written as DNA, the CDR3 is TGTGCCAGCAGTGAAAAGGGTTATAATTCACCCCTCCACTTT.

J is TRBJ2-7 and V is TRBV4-3; D is possibly TRBD2 (6 bases). V lost 0 bases and J 4 bases, leaving 13 bases between the germline ends. The CDR3 sequence is 15 residues long. Germline CDR1 LGHNA, CDR2 YSLEER. CDR3 sequence (DNA): TGCGCCAGCAGCCAAGAAACGGGAGCGTGGTACGAGCAGTACTTC. Translation: CASSQETGAWYEQYF.